The entry below describes one TCR beta chain. This sample is part of a study of blood T cell repertoires in COVID-19. Study in general: Samples representing acute and convalescent COVID-19 were sourced from the United States, Italy and Spain. PBMCs, B-cell-depleted T cells, or T cells provided the cDNA or gDNA that made up the material.

In the authors' workflow: Counts of nucleated cells, estimated from reference gene primer amplification, were obtained. Repertoires were generated with immunoSEQ multiplex PCR, while TCRdb's copy carries only in-frame clones and drops some. Clonal size and the V and J genes are those of that table, whereas D and trimming came from the DNA. The sample yields some 74,000 clones, 75% to 85% seen once. This TCR was recovered from an elderly man with acute or convalescent COVID-19. The sequenced sample was peripheral blood.

CDR3 loop: CASSLGLDSYF. The DNA of the CDR3 is TGTGCCAGCAGCCTCGGACTGGATTCGTACTTC. This sequence joins TRBV2 and TRBJ2-7, with D possibly TRBD2 on 5 matching bases. Germline V gene data show CDR1 as SNHLY and CDR2 as FYNNEI. The ends were cut back, 6 bases at V and 12 bases at J, with 15 bases in the middle. This CDR3 contains 11 residues.